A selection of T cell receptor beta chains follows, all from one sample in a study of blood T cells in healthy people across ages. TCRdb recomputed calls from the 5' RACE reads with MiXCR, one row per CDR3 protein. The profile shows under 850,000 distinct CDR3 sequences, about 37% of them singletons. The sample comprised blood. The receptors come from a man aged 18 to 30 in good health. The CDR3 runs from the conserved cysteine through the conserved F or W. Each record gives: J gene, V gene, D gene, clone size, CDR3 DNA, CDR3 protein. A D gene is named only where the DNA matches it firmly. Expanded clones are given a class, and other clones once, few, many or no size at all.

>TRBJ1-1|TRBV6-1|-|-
TGTGCCAGCAGTGAGCACATGAACACTGAAGCTTTCTTT
CASSEHMNTEAFF
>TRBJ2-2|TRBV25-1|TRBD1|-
TGTGCCAGCAGTGACCTCTGGGACAGGGGCGGAACCGGGGAGCTGTTTTTT
CASSDLWDRGGTGELFF
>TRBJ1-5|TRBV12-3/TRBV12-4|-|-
TGTGCCAGCAGTTTAGGGTCCGCCGGGGTCTCGAAGCCCCAGCATTTT
CASSLGSAGVSKPQHF
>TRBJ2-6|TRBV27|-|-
TGTGCCAGCAGTTTCCCAGGTTCCCGCGTCCTGACTTTC
CASSFPGSRVLTF
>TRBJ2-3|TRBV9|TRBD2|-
TGTGCCAGCAGCGAGGGGACTAGCGGGAGGCTGGAAGATACGCAGTATTTT
CASSEGTSGRLEDTQYF
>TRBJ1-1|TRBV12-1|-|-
TGTGCCAGCAGCCGTACCCAGCCGGGGCCCGACATCACTGAAGCTTTCTTT
CASSRTQPGPDITEAFF
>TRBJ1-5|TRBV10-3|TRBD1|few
TGTGCCATCAGCAGGGGGGGACAGGGTGGAGGCAATCAGCCCCAGCATTTT
CAISRGGQGGGNQPQHF
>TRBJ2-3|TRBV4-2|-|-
TGTGCCAGCAACTCGGGGCTAGTGAGCACAGATACGCAGTATTTT
CASNSGLVSTDTQYF
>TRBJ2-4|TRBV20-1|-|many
TGCAGTGCTAGAGCCCAAGGAGACATTCAGTACTTC
CSARAQGDIQYF
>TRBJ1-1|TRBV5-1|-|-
TGCGCCAGCAGCTCCTTGACACCGAACACTGAAGCTTTCTTT
CASSSLTPNTEAFF
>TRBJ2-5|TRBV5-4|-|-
TGTGCCAGCAGCCTGGACGGAAGTACAGAGACCCAGTACTTC
CASSLDGSTETQYF
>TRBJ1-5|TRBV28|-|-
TGTGCCAGCAGCCCGCCCGGGGGACTTTATAGCAATCAGCCCCAGCATTTT
CASSPPGGLYSNQPQHF
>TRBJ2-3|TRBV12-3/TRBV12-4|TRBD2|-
TGTGCCAGCAGTCGAGCGGGGTGGAGCACAGATGTGCAGTATTTT
CASSRAGWSTDVQYF
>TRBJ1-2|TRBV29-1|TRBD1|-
TGCAGCGTCATTGGGACAGAAAACTATGGCTACACCTTC
CSVIGTENYGYTF
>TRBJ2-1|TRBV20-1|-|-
TGCAGTGCCACCCTACAGAGCTCCTACAATGAGCAGTTCTTC
CSATLQSSYNEQFF
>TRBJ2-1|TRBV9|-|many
TGTGCCAGCAGCGTAGAGGGGAGATCCAATGAGCAGTTCTTC
CASSVEGRSNEQFF
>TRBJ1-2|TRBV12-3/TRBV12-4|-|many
TGTGCCAGCAGTCCCCCGGGAAGCTATGGCTACACCTTC
CASSPPGSYGYTF
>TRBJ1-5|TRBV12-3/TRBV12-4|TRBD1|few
TGTGCCAGCAGTCCGGCGACAGGGTCGGGCAATCAGCCCCAGCATTTT
CASSPATGSGNQPQHF
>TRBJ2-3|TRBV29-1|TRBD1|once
TGCAGCGTTTTACAGGGGGGCGGCGATACGCAGTATTTT
CSVLQGGGDTQYF
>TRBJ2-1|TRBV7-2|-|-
TGTGCCAGCAGCTTAGCGCCCAGGCTTTCCTACAATGAGCAGTTCTTC
CASSLAPRLSYNEQFF
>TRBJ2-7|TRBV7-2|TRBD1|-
TGTGCCAGCAGCTATGACAGGGGAAACTACGAGCAGTACTTC
CASSYDRGNYEQYF
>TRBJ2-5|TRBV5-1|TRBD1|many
TGCGCCAGCAGGGACGGGACAGTAGGAGAGACCCAGTACTTC
CASRDGTVGETQYF
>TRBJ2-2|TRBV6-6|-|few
TGTGCCAGCAGTTGGACAGCGATGAACACCGGGGAGCTGTTTTTT
CASSWTAMNTGELFF
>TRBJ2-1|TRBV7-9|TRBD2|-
TGTGCCAGCAGCCCCACTAGCGGGGCCATCGATGAGCAGTTCTTC
CASSPTSGAIDEQFF
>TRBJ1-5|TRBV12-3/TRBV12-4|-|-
TGTGCCAGCAGCCCCAGGGGTTTTAATCAGCCCCAGCATTTT
CASSPRGFNQPQHF
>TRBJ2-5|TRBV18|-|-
TGTGCCAGCCCACCTGGACACCAAGAGACCCAGTACTTC
CASPPGHQETQYF
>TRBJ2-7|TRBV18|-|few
TGTGCCAGCTCACCACAATACGCCTCCTACGAGCAGTACTTC
CASSPQYASYEQYF
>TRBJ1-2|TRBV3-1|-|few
TGTGCCAGCAGCCAAGATTTTGGTGGCTACACCTTC
CASSQDFGGYTF
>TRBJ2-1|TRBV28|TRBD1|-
TGTGCCAGCAGTTCGCCGGACAGGGGCCTTCAGCAGTTCTTC
CASSSPDRGLQQFF